The clone carrying this T cell receptor beta chain was counted only a few times. This entry is derived from a study of blood T cell repertoires in COVID-19. The overall study: Sites in the United States, Italy and Spain provided acute and convalescent COVID-19 samples. The cDNA or gDNA used as material had been derived from T cells, B-cell-depleted T cells, or PBMCs.

V was cut by 8 bases and J by 0 bases, with 10 bases left in between. This CDR3 spans 13 amino acids. As handled by the study authors: Reference gene primer amplification gave estimated nucleated cell counts. Profiled with immunoSEQ multiplex PCR; TCRdb holds only in-frame clones, not every one. V, J and clone size reflect that table, while D and trimming were determined from the DNA. The sample holds about 190,000 clones, around 80% seen once. Sequencing was done on a sample of peripheral blood. The chain has TRBV12-3 or TRBV12-4 and TRBJ1-1; D unclear. The sequence was collected from a man younger than 40 with active or convalescent COVID-19. CDR3 nucleotide sequence: TGTGCCAGCCACAGAGATCTGAACACTGAAGCTTTCTTT. Translation gives CASHRDLNTEAFF.